These T cell receptor beta chains were read from a single sample in a study of low-dose radiotherapy and immunotherapy resistance in tumors. A single record per CDR3 protein comes from TCRdb applying MiXCR to the reads. The sample has tens of thousands of distinct CDR3 sequences, roughly 12% seen once; the top ten hold approximately 6.2%. Sequences were derived from PBMCs, sampled before treatment. These receptors all stem from a female donor with ovarian cancer. The CDR3 runs from the conserved cysteine through the conserved F or W. Fields, in order: CDR3 protein, CDR3 DNA, clone size, J gene, V gene, D gene. D genes are given only for firm matches. Part of the rows lack a size; the others show once, few, many or a class for expanded clones.

CDR3aa: CACGNRGYEQYF
CDR3nt: TGTGCCTGCGGTAACAGGGGATACGAGCAGTACTTC
abundance: many
j_gene: TRBJ2-7
v_gene: TRBV30
d_gene: TRBD1

CDR3aa: CASSPPGGRGYSGANVLTF
CDR3nt: TGTGCCAGCAGTCCTCCGGGGGGCCGCGGTTACTCTGGGGCCAACGTCCTGACTTTC
abundance: many
j_gene: TRBJ2-6
v_gene: TRBV27
d_gene: -

CDR3aa: CASSLRQDNSPLHF
CDR3nt: TGTGCCAGCAGTTTGAGACAGGATAATTCACCCCTCCACTTT
abundance: many
j_gene: TRBJ1-6
v_gene: TRBV6-1
d_gene: -

CDR3aa: CASSQGFGATNEKLFF
CDR3nt: TGCGCCAGCAGCCAAGGCTTTGGCGCAACTAATGAAAAACTGTTTTTT
abundance: once
j_gene: TRBJ1-4
v_gene: TRBV4-3
d_gene: -

CDR3aa: CASSLGTLANNEQFF
CDR3nt: TGTGCCAGCAGTTTAGGGACACTCGCCAACAATGAGCAGTTCTTC
abundance: few
j_gene: TRBJ2-1
v_gene: TRBV27
d_gene: -

CDR3aa: CASSEQGFNYGYTF
CDR3nt: TGTGCCAGCAGTGAACAGGGGTTTAACTATGGCTACACCTTC
abundance: -
j_gene: TRBJ1-2
v_gene: TRBV2
d_gene: -

CDR3aa: CASSLEGRSTDTQYF
CDR3nt: TGTGCCAGCAGCTTAGAAGGCCGGTCCACAGATACGCAGTATTTT
abundance: many
j_gene: TRBJ2-3
v_gene: TRBV11-2
d_gene: -

CDR3aa: CASSTGQTGEKLFF
CDR3nt: TGCGCCAGCAGCACTGGACAGACAGGGGAAAAACTGTTTTTT
abundance: many
j_gene: TRBJ1-4
v_gene: TRBV5-1
d_gene: TRBD1

CDR3aa: CASGLARTEPAKNIQYF
CDR3nt: TGTGCTAGTGGTTTGGCCCGGACAGAACCAGCCAAAAACATTCAGTACTTC
abundance: many
j_gene: TRBJ2-4
v_gene: TRBV12-5
d_gene: -

CDR3aa: CASSLRVVEEQLFF
CDR3nt: TGTGCCAGCAGCTTAAGGGTCGTGGAAGAGCAGCTGTTTTTT
abundance: many
j_gene: TRBJ2-2
v_gene: TRBV7-9
d_gene: -

CDR3aa: CSASHARTPGEQYF
CDR3nt: TGCAGTGCTAGTCACGCTCGGACGCCCGGCGAGCAGTACTTC
abundance: many
j_gene: TRBJ2-7
v_gene: TRBV20-1
d_gene: -

CDR3aa: CASSQDVLAKNIQYF
CDR3nt: TGCGCCAGCAGCCAAGATGTGCTAGCCAAAAACATTCAGTACTTC
abundance: many
j_gene: TRBJ2-4
v_gene: TRBV4-3
d_gene: -

CDR3aa: CSATPLSDTQYF
CDR3nt: TGCAGTGCCACCCCCTTGTCAGATACGCAGTATTTT
abundance: many
j_gene: TRBJ2-3
v_gene: TRBV20-1
d_gene: -

CDR3aa: CASSLGPSGRGNEQFF
CDR3nt: TGTGCCAGCAGCTTAGGTCCCAGCGGGAGAGGAAATGAGCAGTTCTTC
abundance: many
j_gene: TRBJ2-1
v_gene: TRBV11-3
d_gene: TRBD2

CDR3aa: CASSLNRLNTEAFF
CDR3nt: TGTGCCAGCAGCTTAAACAGACTGAACACTGAAGCTTTCTTT
abundance: many
j_gene: TRBJ1-1
v_gene: TRBV7-9
d_gene: -

CDR3aa: CASSYRTDRANVLTF
CDR3nt: TGTGCCAGCAGCTACCGGACGGACCGGGCCAACGTCCTGACTTTC
abundance: -
j_gene: TRBJ2-6
v_gene: TRBV27
d_gene: -

CDR3aa: CATSDIPRGPYNEQFF
CDR3nt: TGTGCCACCAGTGATATACCCAGGGGGCCCTACAATGAGCAGTTCTTC
abundance: -
j_gene: TRBJ2-1
v_gene: TRBV24-1
d_gene: TRBD1

CDR3aa: CSARGREVDGYTF
CDR3nt: TGCAGTGCTAGGGGCAGGGAGGTGGATGGCTACACCTTC
abundance: many
j_gene: TRBJ1-2
v_gene: TRBV20-1
d_gene: -

CDR3aa: CASSEVGRGQGSNEQFF
CDR3nt: TGTGCCAGCAGCGAAGTGGGTAGGGGACAGGGATCCAATGAGCAGTTCTTC
abundance: many
j_gene: TRBJ2-1
v_gene: TRBV28
d_gene: TRBD1

CDR3aa: CASSLIWDSPLHF
CDR3nt: TGTGCCAGCAGCTTGATCTGGGATTCACCCCTCCACTTT
abundance: medium-sized
j_gene: TRBJ1-6
v_gene: TRBV5-5
d_gene: -

CDR3aa: CASSFVSGDTGELFF
CDR3nt: TGTGCTAGCAGCTTTGTCTCAGGGGACACCGGGGAGCTGTTTTTT
abundance: many
j_gene: TRBJ2-2
v_gene: TRBV7-7
d_gene: -

CDR3aa: CASSPLYGYTF
CDR3nt: TGTGCCAGCAGCCCCCTCTATGGCTACACCTTC
abundance: many
j_gene: TRBJ1-2
v_gene: TRBV3-1
d_gene: -

CDR3aa: CASSLEVGAIDYGYTF
CDR3nt: TGTGCCAGCAGTTTAGAGGTAGGGGCAATCGACTATGGCTACACCTTC
abundance: -
j_gene: TRBJ1-2
v_gene: TRBV12-3/TRBV12-4
d_gene: -

CDR3aa: CASSPDYTGELFF
CDR3nt: TGTGCCAGCAGCCCGGACTACACCGGGGAGCTGTTTTTT
abundance: many
j_gene: TRBJ2-2
v_gene: TRBV12-3/TRBV12-4
d_gene: -

CDR3aa: CASTLEGGWSEAFF
CDR3nt: TGCGCCAGCACTTTGGAGGGGGGTTGGTCTGAAGCTTTCTTT
abundance: -
j_gene: TRBJ1-1
v_gene: TRBV10-2
d_gene: -

CDR3aa: CAISAGTPYNEQFF
CDR3nt: TGTGCCATCAGTGCCGGAACACCCTACAATGAGCAGTTCTTC
abundance: many
j_gene: TRBJ2-1
v_gene: TRBV10-3
d_gene: -

CDR3aa: CASSGQGAREQYF
CDR3nt: TGTGCCAGCAGCGGACAGGGGGCGCGGGAGCAGTACTTC
abundance: many
j_gene: TRBJ2-7
v_gene: TRBV6-2/TRBV6-3
d_gene: TRBD1

CDR3aa: CASSLWGLNNQPQHF
CDR3nt: TGTGCCAGCAGTTTGTGGGGCCTGAACAATCAGCCCCAGCATTTT
abundance: -
j_gene: TRBJ1-5
v_gene: TRBV27
d_gene: -

CDR3aa: CASSQRGRAGTDTQYF
CDR3nt: TGTGCCAGCAGCCAACGCGGGAGGGCGGGGACAGATACGCAGTATTTT
abundance: many
j_gene: TRBJ2-3
v_gene: TRBV3-1
d_gene: TRBD2

CDR3aa: CASSKDGAPSSGANVLTF
CDR3nt: TGTGCCAGCAGCAAAGACGGGGCCCCCAGCTCTGGGGCCAACGTCCTGACTTTC
abundance: many
j_gene: TRBJ2-6
v_gene: TRBV21-1
d_gene: -

CDR3aa: CASRRTGTNTGELFF
CDR3nt: TGTGCCAGTAGACGAACGGGTACCAACACCGGGGAGCTGTTTTTT
abundance: many
j_gene: TRBJ2-2
v_gene: TRBV19
d_gene: -

CDR3aa: CASSGTAVYEQYF
CDR3nt: TGTGCCAGCAGTGGGACAGCAGTCTACGAGCAGTACTTC
abundance: -
j_gene: TRBJ2-7
v_gene: TRBV28
d_gene: TRBD1

CDR3aa: CASSHMGGEQYF
CDR3nt: TGTGCCAGCAGCCACATGGGGGGTGAGCAGTACTTC
abundance: many
j_gene: TRBJ2-7
v_gene: TRBV3-1
d_gene: -

CDR3aa: CASSPGTGYGQYF
CDR3nt: TGTGCCAGCAGTCCCGGGACAGGGTACGGGCAGTATTTT
abundance: many
j_gene: TRBJ2-3
v_gene: TRBV6-6
d_gene: TRBD1

CDR3aa: CSATPGLAGGEQYF
CDR3nt: TGCAGTGCAACACCGGGACTAGCGGGGGGCGAGCAGTACTTC
abundance: many
j_gene: TRBJ2-7
v_gene: TRBV20-1
d_gene: TRBD2

CDR3aa: CASSTRLTAFGEQFF
CDR3nt: TGTGCCAGCAGCACGCGACTGACGGCTTTTGGGGAGCAGTTCTTC
abundance: many
j_gene: TRBJ2-1
v_gene: TRBV9
d_gene: -

CDR3aa: CASSLEIAGGDLAKNIQYF
CDR3nt: TGCGCCAGCAGCTTGGAAATAGCGGGAGGAGACCTAGCCAAAAACATTCAGTACTTC
abundance: many
j_gene: TRBJ2-4
v_gene: TRBV5-1
d_gene: TRBD2

CDR3aa: CASSRVGQEQFF
CDR3nt: TGCGCCAGCAGCCGGGTTGGACAGGAGCAGTTCTTC
abundance: many
j_gene: TRBJ2-1
v_gene: TRBV5-1
d_gene: -

CDR3aa: CASSPLGIDEQYF
CDR3nt: TGTGCCAGCTCACCCCTGGGTATCGACGAGCAGTACTTC
abundance: many
j_gene: TRBJ2-7
v_gene: TRBV18
d_gene: -

CDR3aa: CASSQGPRGTQYF
CDR3nt: TGCGCCAGCAGCCAAGGCCCAAGGGGGACCCAGTACTTC
abundance: -
j_gene: TRBJ2-5
v_gene: TRBV4-3
d_gene: -

CDR3aa: CASSQAPTTPSYNEQFF
CDR3nt: TGCGCCAGCAGCCAGGCCCCGACAACACCCTCCTACAATGAGCAGTTCTTC
abundance: many
j_gene: TRBJ2-1
v_gene: TRBV4-1
d_gene: -

CDR3aa: CASSLQTYRERAYLGQYF
CDR3nt: TGTGCCAGCAGCTTGCAAACTTACCGAGAGAGGGCCTACCTGGGGCAGTACTTC
abundance: -
j_gene: TRBJ2-7
v_gene: TRBV7-8
d_gene: -

CDR3aa: CASSLTRGQAFF
CDR3nt: TGCGCCAGCAGCCTGACGAGGGGGCAAGCTTTCTTT
abundance: many
j_gene: TRBJ1-1
v_gene: TRBV5-1
d_gene: TRBD1

CDR3aa: CASRETSGTTDTQYF
CDR3nt: TGTGCCAGCAGAGAAACTAGCGGGACCACAGATACGCAGTATTTT
abundance: many
j_gene: TRBJ2-3
v_gene: TRBV6-2/TRBV6-3
d_gene: TRBD2

CDR3aa: CATNHRLAKDLTALYNEQFF
CDR3nt: TGTGCCACCAACCACAGACTAGCGAAGGATCTGACTGCCCTATACAATGAGCAGTTCTTC
abundance: many
j_gene: TRBJ2-1
v_gene: TRBV10-3
d_gene: TRBD2

CDR3aa: CASRRPGQGFGTEAFF
CDR3nt: TGTGCCAGCAGGCGGCCGGGACAGGGATTCGGCACTGAAGCTTTCTTT
abundance: many
j_gene: TRBJ1-1
v_gene: TRBV28
d_gene: TRBD1

CDR3aa: CASSYNLGNTIYF
CDR3nt: TGTGCCAGCAGCTACAACCTGGGAAACACCATATATTTT
abundance: once
j_gene: TRBJ1-3
v_gene: TRBV2
d_gene: -

CDR3aa: CASSFSFGNEQFF
CDR3nt: TGTGCCAGCAGCTTTTCATTTGGCAATGAGCAGTTCTTC
abundance: many
j_gene: TRBJ2-1
v_gene: TRBV7-3
d_gene: -

CDR3aa: CSAPVALAETDTQYF
CDR3nt: TGCAGTGCCCCCGTCGCACTAGCGGAAACAGATACGCAGTATTTT
abundance: many
j_gene: TRBJ2-3
v_gene: TRBV20-1
d_gene: TRBD2

CDR3aa: CASSLVGWVWVFSFNVSHEQFF
CDR3nt: TGTGCCAGCAGCTTAGTTGGGTGGGTCTGGGTTTTCTCCTTCAATGTATCACATGAGCAGTTCTTC
abundance: many
j_gene: TRBJ2-1
v_gene: TRBV7-4
d_gene: -

CDR3aa: CAWSSQPGDEAFF
CDR3nt: TGTGCCTGGAGCTCTCAGCCGGGGGATGAAGCTTTCTTT
abundance: medium-sized
j_gene: TRBJ1-1
v_gene: TRBV30
d_gene: -

CDR3aa: CASSFREKGDSNYGYTF
CDR3nt: TGTGCCAGCAGCTTCCGGGAAAAGGGGGACTCTAACTATGGCTACACCTTC
abundance: many
j_gene: TRBJ1-2
v_gene: TRBV7-8
d_gene: -